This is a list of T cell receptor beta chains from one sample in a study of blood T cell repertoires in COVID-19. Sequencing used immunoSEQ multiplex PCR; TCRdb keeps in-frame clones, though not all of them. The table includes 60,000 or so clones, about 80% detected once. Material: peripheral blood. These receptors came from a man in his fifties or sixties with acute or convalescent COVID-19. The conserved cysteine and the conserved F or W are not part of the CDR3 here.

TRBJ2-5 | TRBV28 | ASTTGTGSETQY
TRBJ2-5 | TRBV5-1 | ASSWGSGGQETQY
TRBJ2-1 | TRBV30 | AWARGNNEQF
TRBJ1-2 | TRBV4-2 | ASSQGRGAEYGYT
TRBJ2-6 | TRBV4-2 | ASSLRGDSGANVLT
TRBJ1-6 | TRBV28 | ASSKGGEGYNSPLH
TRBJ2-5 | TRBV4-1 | ASSPLNIGQETQY
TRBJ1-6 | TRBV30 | AWRNRQGNSPLH
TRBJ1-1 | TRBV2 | ASSYRGLTEAF
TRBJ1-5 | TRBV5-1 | ASSFNPGGNQPQH
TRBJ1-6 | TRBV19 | ASSKWGPYNSPLH
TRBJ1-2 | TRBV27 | ASSFNSGYGYT
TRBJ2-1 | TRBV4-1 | ASSQEAPDRVNEQF
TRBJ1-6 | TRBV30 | AWSVAGASPLH
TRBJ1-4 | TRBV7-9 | ASSLWNGGDGNEKLF
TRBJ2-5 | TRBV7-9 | ASILPSGGSETQY
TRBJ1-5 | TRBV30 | AWSEGVYSNQPQH
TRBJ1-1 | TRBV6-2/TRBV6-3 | ASSPIGGGRWTEAF
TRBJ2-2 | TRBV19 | ASSVDRAMNTGELF
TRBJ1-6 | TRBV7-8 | ASSLVPQGGYSPLH
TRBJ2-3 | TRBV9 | ASSVGPGGPSDTQY
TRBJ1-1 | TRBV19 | ASSIGALAF
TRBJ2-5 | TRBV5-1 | ASTKTRGGQETQY
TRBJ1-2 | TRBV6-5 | ASSYQGTAPGGYT
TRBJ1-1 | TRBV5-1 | ASSTGQGGTEAF
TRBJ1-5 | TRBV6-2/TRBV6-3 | ASSYSQGNNQPQH
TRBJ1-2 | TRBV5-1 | ASSLAPAGDYGYT
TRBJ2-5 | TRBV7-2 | ASSLQQGQETQY
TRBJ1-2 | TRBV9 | ASSVGSSANYGYT
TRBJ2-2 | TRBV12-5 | ASGLYPTGELF
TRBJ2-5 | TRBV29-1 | SVEEQEGTQY
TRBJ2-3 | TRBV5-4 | ASSFYGRGPTDTQY
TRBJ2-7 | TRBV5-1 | ASSLVDSYEQY
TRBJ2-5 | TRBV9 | ASSPGSMGRGQETQY
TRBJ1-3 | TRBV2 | ASSEAGQGGNTIY
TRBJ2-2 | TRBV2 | ASKLRQGGAGELF
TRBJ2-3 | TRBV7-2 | ASSPGTSRDTQY
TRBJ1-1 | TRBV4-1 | ASSRQTGEAF
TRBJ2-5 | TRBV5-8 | ASSQMGALQETQY
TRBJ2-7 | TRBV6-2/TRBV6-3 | ASSYSASSSYEQY
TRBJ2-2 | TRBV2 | ASRAAPNTGELF
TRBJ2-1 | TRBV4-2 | ASSPFSYNEQF
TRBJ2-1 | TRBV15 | ATSRVTGGHNEQF
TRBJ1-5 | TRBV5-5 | ASSLRGYEPQH
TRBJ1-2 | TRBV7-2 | ASSRSRDRRNRNYGYT
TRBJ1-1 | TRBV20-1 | SASNLQGIVLEAF
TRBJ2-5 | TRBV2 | ASSAPGAQETQY
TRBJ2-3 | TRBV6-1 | ASSDGGAPDTQY